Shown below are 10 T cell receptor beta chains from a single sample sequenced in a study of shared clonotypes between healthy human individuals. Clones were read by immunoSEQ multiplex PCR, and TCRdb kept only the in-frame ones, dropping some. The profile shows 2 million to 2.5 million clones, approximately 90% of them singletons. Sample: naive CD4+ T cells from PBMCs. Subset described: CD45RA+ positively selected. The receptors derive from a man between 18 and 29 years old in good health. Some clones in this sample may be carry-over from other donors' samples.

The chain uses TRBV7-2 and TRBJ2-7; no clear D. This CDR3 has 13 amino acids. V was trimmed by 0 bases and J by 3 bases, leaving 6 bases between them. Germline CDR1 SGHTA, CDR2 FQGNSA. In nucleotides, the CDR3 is TGTGCCAGCAGCTTAGCGGCCGACTACGAGCAGTACTTC. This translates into CASSLAADYEQYF.

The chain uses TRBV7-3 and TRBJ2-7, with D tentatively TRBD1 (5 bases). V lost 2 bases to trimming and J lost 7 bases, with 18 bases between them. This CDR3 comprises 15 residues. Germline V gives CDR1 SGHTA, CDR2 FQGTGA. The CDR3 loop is CASSLSQAPLGEQYF. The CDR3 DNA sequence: TGTGCCAGCAGCTTATCACAGGCCCCGCTGGGTGAGCAGTACTTC.

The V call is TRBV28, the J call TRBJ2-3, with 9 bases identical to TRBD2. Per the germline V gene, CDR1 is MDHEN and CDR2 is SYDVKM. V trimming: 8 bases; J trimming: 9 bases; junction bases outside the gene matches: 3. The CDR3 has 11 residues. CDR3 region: CASPSGGTQYF. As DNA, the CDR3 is TGTGCCAGCCCAAGCGGGGGGACGCAGTATTTT.

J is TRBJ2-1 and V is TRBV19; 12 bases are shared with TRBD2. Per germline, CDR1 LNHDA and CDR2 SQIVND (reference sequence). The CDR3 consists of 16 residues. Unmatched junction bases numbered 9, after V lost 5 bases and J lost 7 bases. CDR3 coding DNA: TGTGCCAGTAGTGCACGACTAGCGGGAGTAGGTAATGAGCAGTTCTTC. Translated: CASSARLAGVGNEQFF. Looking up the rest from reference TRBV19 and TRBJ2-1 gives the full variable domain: DGGITQSPKYLFRKEGQNVTLSCEQNLNHDAMYWYRQDPGQGLRLIYYSQIVNDFQKGDIAEGYSVSREKKESFPLTVTSAQKNPTAFYLCASSARLAGVGNEQFFGPGTRLTVL.

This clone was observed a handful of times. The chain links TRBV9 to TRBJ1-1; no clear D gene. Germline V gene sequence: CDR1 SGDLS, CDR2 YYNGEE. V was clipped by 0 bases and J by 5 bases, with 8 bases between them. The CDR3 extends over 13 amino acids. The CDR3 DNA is TGTGCCAGCAGCGTAGTAGGCTCTACTGAAGCTTTCTTT. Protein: CASSVVGSTEAFF.

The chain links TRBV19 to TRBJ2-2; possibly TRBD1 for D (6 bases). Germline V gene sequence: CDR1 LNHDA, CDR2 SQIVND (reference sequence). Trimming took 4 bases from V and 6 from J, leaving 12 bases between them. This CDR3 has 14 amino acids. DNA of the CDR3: TGTGCCAGTAGTACCGGACAGCTCCCCGGGGAGCTGTTTTTT. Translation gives CASSTGQLPGELFF.

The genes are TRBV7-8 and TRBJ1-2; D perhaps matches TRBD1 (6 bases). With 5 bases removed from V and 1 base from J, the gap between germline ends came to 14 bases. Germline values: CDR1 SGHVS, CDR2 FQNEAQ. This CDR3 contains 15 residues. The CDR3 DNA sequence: TGTGCCAGCAGCCCAGGACAGTTGGTTAACTATGGCTACACCTTC. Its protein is CASSPGQLVNYGYTF.

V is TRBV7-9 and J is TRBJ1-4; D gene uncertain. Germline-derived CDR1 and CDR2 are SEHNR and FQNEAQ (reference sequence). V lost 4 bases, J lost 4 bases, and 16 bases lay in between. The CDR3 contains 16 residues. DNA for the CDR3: TGTGCCAGCAGCTCCATGACGGCGGCACGTAATGAAAAACTGTTTTTT. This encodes CASSSMTAARNEKLFF. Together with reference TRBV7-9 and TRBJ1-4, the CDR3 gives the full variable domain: DTGVSQNPRHKITKRGQNVTFRCDPISEHNRLYWYRQTLGQGPEFLTYFQNEAQLEKSRLLSDRFSAERPKGSFSTLEIQRTEQGDSAMYLCASSSMTAARNEKLFFGSGTQLSVL.

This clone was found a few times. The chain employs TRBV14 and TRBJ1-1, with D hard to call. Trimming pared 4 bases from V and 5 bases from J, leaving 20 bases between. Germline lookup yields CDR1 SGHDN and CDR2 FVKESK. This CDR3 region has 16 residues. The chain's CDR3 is CASSPTWPPGRTEAFF. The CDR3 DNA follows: TGTGCCAGCAGCCCTACGTGGCCCCCGGGTCGGACTGAAGCTTTCTTT.

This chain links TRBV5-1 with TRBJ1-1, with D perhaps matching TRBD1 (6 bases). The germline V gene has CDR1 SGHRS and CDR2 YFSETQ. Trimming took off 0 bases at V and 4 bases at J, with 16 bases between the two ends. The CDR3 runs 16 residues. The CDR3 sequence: CASSLAVRGGGTEAFF. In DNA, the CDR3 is TGCGCCAGCAGCTTGGCCGTTAGGGGAGGGGGCACTGAAGCTTTCTTT.